This T cell receptor (beta chain) came from a study of blood T cells in healthy people across ages. The study, taken as a whole, reports: Unsorted PBMCs ruled out conclusive naive versus antigen-experienced comparison.

With a J-beta primer mix and a sample-barcoded 5' primer, a second PCR ran 7 to 11 cycles. Each single sample gave us at least 3 million CDR3-containing paired-end reads. A single record per CDR3 protein comes from TCRdb applying MiXCR to the 5' RACE reads. The table has about 650,000 distinct CDR3 sequences, approximately 29% seen once. The authors isolated at least 6 million PBMCs per sample. The germline CDR1 and CDR2 sequences are MNHNY and SVGAGI (reference sequence). CDR3 length: 17 residues. V was pared by 4 bases and J by 7 bases, with 26 bases between. A note on this clonotype: Antigen unknown.

The chain carries TRBV6-6 and TRBJ2-7; D is undetermined. The TCR originated in a woman older than 75 in good health. Material for sequencing was blood. The CDR3 sequence: CASSSQDLPSSYNEQYF. The CDR3 DNA reads TGTGCCAGCAGTTCCCAAGACCTGCCGAGCTCCTACAATGAGCAGTACTTC.